This T cell receptor (beta chain) was sequenced during a study of cytomegalovirus exposure and HLA in healthy donors. Researchers ran the PCR with 60 Vbeta and 13 Jbeta primers. Measured with immunoSEQ multiplex PCR; TCRdb has only the in-frame clones, and not every one. This table has 150,000 to 200,000 clones, just over 70% appearing once. Study findings and constraints: Some highly shared sequence variants likely arose as a pipeline artifact.

A remark on this clone: Its antigen is not identified.

The sequenced sample was PBMCs. The clonotype comes from a man aged 18-30 years in good health and CMV-seropositive.

CDR3 loop: CASSERGARTDTQYF. In DNA form, the CDR3 reads TGTGCCAGCAGTGAACGGGGGGCGCGCACAGATACGCAGTATTTT. V gene TRBV6-1 combines with J gene TRBJ2-3; a weak D match, TRBD2 (7 bases). The CDR3 runs to 15 residues. The V end lost 2 bases, the J end lost 1 base, and 10 bases lay between the germline ends. Germline V CDR1 and CDR2: MNHNS, SASEGT.